This entry lists 31 T cell receptor beta chains sequenced from one sample in a study of cytomegalovirus exposure and HLA in healthy donors. This PCR relied on a set of 60 Vbeta primers and 13 Jbeta primers. The repertoire was sequenced with immunoSEQ multiplex PCR; TCRdb's copy has only in-frame clones and lacks some. Found here are about 170,000 clones, more than 65% of them singletons; the top ten hold roughly 1.5%. Sequenced input: PBMCs. These receptors all come from a male donor in good health and CMV-seronegative.

A remark on this clone: A read error may produce the germline difference seen at one junction end. This chain joins TRBV11-2 and TRBJ2-7; TRBD1 might be the D (6 bases). The CDR3 loop spans 12 amino acids. Germline loops: CDR1 SGHAT, CDR2 FQNNGV. The CDR3 region is CASSLDLYRVNF. The CDR3 nucleotides are TGTGCCAGCAGCTTAGATCTATACAGGGTTAACTTC.

This clone was detected only a few times. The chain carries TRBV10-3 and TRBJ1-2, with a possible D match to TRBD1 (5 bases). This CDR3 has 13 residues. With 2 bases removed from V and 6 bases from J, the gap between germline ends came to 10 bases. Germline V gene data show CDR1 as ENHRY and CDR2 as SYGVKD. CDR3 coding DNA: TGTGCCATCAGTGAGGGCGGGGGACATGGCTACACCTTC. Its protein is CAISEGGGHGYTF.

The CDR3 loop reads CASSLAGNTGELFF. CDR3 coding DNA: TGTGCCAGCAGCTTAGCGGGGAACACCGGGGAGCTGTTTTTT. The gene calls are TRBV5-6 and TRBJ2-2; possibly TRBD2 for D (6 bases). From germline, CDR1 is SGHDT and CDR2 YYEEEE. There are 14 residues in the CDR3. V lost 2 bases, J lost 1 base, and 6 bases lay in between.

V gene TRBV6-5 combines with J gene TRBJ2-7; D is possibly TRBD2 (5 bases). The V end was cut by 6 bases, the J end by 3 bases, with 15 bases between. The CDR3 extends over 14 amino acids. Germline CDR1 MNHEY, CDR2 SVGAGI. The DNA for the CDR3 is TGTGCCAGCAGCAAACTGGACGCGGGCTACGAGCAGTACTTC. Protein product: CASSKLDAGYEQYF.

The chain's CDR3 is CASSSQDRRYYGYTF. CDR3 in DNA: TGTGCCAGCAGTTCCCAGGACAGAAGATACTATGGCTACACCTTC. V usage is TRBV28 and J usage is TRBJ1-2; maybe TRBD1 (6 bases). Germline V lookup: CDR1 MDHEN, CDR2 SYDVKM. This CDR3 region has 15 residues. V lost 4 bases to trimming and J lost 3 bases, with 15 bases between them.

The V gene is TRBV28, the J gene TRBJ1-3; D is uncertain. This CDR3 region has 15 residues. Germline assignment: CDR1 MDHEN and CDR2 SYDVKM. V was pared by 8 bases and J by 0 bases, with 14 bases between. Here the CDR3 DNA reads TGTGCCAGCGGCAGGACGGGGTTCTCTGGAAACACCATATATTTT. Translating gives CASGRTGFSGNTIYF.

This clone was observed once. The chain recombines TRBV18 with TRBJ2-1; 13 bases are shared with TRBD2. Germline V gene data show CDR1 as KGHSH and CDR2 as LQKENI. With V trimmed by 5 bases and J by 4 bases, 20 bases remained unmatched. The CDR3 runs to 21 residues. The CDR3 loop reads CASSYMTPGLAGIGAYNEQFF. The CDR3 nucleotides read TGTGCCAGCTCATACATGACGCCGGGACTAGCGGGAATTGGGGCGTACAATGAGCAGTTCTTC.

This rearrangement joins TRBV5-8 to TRBJ1-5; 8 positions agree with TRBD1. Germline lookup yields CDR1 SGHTS and CDR2 YDEGEE. With V trimmed by 5 bases and J by 2 bases, 6 bases remained unmatched. The CDR3 is 15 amino acids. The CDR3 DNA sequence: TGTGCCAGCAGTACCGGGACAGGAGGCAATCAGCCCCAGCATTTT. This codes for CASSTGTGGNQPQHF.

The chain uses TRBV6-5 and TRBJ2-7; D remains ambiguous. CDR3 size: 14 residues. CDR1 MNHEY and CDR2 SVGAGI come from the germline V gene. The V end was cut by 7 bases, the J end by 1 base, with 14 bases between. The CDR3 spells CASTSGRGSYEQYF. CDR3 DNA sequence: TGTGCCAGCACAAGTGGCAGAGGTTCCTACGAGCAGTACTTC.

This chain joins TRBV28 and TRBJ2-3; D might be TRBD2 (6 bases). The germline V gene has CDR1 MDHEN and CDR2 SYDVKM. V shed 3 bases and J shed 2 bases, with 18 bases lying between them. This CDR3 comprises 17 residues. The CDR3 nucleotides read TGTGCCAGCAGTTTCTCGATGCAGGGAGGAATCACAGATACGCAGTATTTT. Protein sequence: CASSFSMQGGITDTQYF. Drawing the rest from reference TRBV28 and TRBJ2-3, the complete variable domain is DVKVTQSSRYLVKRTGEKVFLECVQDMDHENMFWYRQDPGLGLRLIYFSYDVKMKEKGDIPEGYSVSREKKERFSLILESASTNQTSMYLCASSFSMQGGITDTQYFGPGTRLTVL.

The genes are TRBV19 and TRBJ1-2; D is ambiguous. CDR1 is LNHDA and CDR2 is SQIVND in the germline V gene (reference sequence). The CDR3 sequence is 16 residues long. The V end lost 1 base, the J end lost 0 bases, and 12 bases lay between the germline ends. The CDR3: CASSIVPEGANYGYTF. The CDR3 DNA sequence: TGTGCCAGTAGTATAGTTCCTGAGGGAGCTAACTATGGCTACACCTTC.

This chain links TRBV7-6 with TRBJ2-7; 9 positions match TRBD2. J gave up 3 bases and V 5 bases, and 2 bases lay outside the gene matches. This CDR3 has 13 amino acids. CDR1 and CDR2 (germline): SGHVS, FNYEAQ. The DNA for the CDR3 is TGTGCCAGCAGCACGACTAGCGGCTACGAGCAGTACTTC. It specifies CASSTTSGYEQYF.

V usage is TRBV14 and J usage is TRBJ1-1; 7 nucleotides match TRBD1. The CDR3 covers 14 residues. V was clipped by 3 bases and J by 1 base; unmatched bases: 2. Germline CDR1 is SGHDN and CDR2 is FVKESK. The CDR3 here is CASSQGQTNTEAFF. The CDR3 DNA reads as TGTGCCAGCAGCCAGGGACAGACGAACACTGAAGCTTTCTTT.

CDR3 in amino acids: CSVEQGNYGYTF. Here the CDR3 DNA reads TGCAGCGTCGAACAGGGGAACTATGGCTACACCTTC. This chain joins TRBV29-1 and TRBJ1-2, with 7 bases matching TRBD1. The V gene's germline CDR1 is SQVTM and CDR2 ANQGSEA. With 6 bases clipped from V and 2 bases from J, the junction kept 3 bases outside the gene matches. The CDR3 has 12 amino acids.

This clone was seen just once. This chain connects TRBV18 to TRBJ2-7; 9 bases line up with TRBD1. Germline CDR1 KGHSH, CDR2 LQKENI. The CDR3 has 17 amino acids. Trimming removed 2 bases from V and 5 bases from J; junction bases left unmatched: 13. CDR3 loop: CASSPEPPGQGSHEQYF. CDR3 DNA: TGTGCCAGCTCACCAGAACCACCGGGACAGGGTTCCCACGAGCAGTACTTC.

This clone was counted once. V and J are TRBV9 and TRBJ2-2, with TRBD2 matching 12 bases. Per germline, CDR1 SGDLS and CDR2 YYNGEE. The CDR3 consists of 19 residues. V lost 1 base to trimming and J lost 5 bases; unmatched junction nucleotides: 12. CDR3 bases: TGTGCCAGCAGCGTATCTCTAGCGGGAGGGCCCGGTACAACCGGGGAGCTGTTTTTT. Translation: CASSVSLAGGPGTTGELFF. The entire variable domain, with the rest obtained from reference TRBV9 and TRBJ2-2, is as follows: DSGVTQTPKHLITATGQRVTLRCSPRSGDLSVYWYQQSLDQGLQFLIQYYNGEERAKGNILERFSAQQFPDLHSELNLSSLELGDSALYFCASSVSLAGGPGTTGELFFGEGSRLTVL.

The gene calls are TRBV5-1 and TRBJ2-1; possible D gene TRBD2, 5 bases. The V gene lost 4 bases and the J gene lost 6 bases, with 11 bases spanning the gap. Germline V gene sequence: CDR1 SGHRS, CDR2 YFSETQ. The CDR3 is 13 amino acids. CDR3 nucleotide sequence: TGCGCCAGCAGCCCGGGGAAAATCAATGAGCAGTTCTTC. Its protein product is CASSPGKINEQFF.

The chain recombines TRBV7-2 with TRBJ1-2; D not certain. The germline V gene encodes CDR1 SGHTA and CDR2 FQGNSA. Trimming took 4 bases from V and 4 from J, leaving 16 bases between them. This CDR3 is built from 15 residues. The CDR3 loop reads CASSSFSPRIYGYTF. CDR3 sequence (DNA): TGTGCCAGCAGCTCCTTCAGCCCCAGGATCTATGGCTACACCTTC.

The rearrangement joins TRBV25-1 to TRBJ2-2, with D maybe TRBD2 (5 bases). CDR3 length: 14 amino acids. Germline lookup yields CDR1 MGHDK and CDR2 SYGVNS. V lost 7 bases and J 6 bases, leaving 15 bases between the germline ends. The CDR3 loop is CASTERGFAGELFF. The CDR3 DNA reads as TGTGCCAGCACCGAAAGAGGGTTCGCCGGGGAGCTGTTTTTT.

The rearrangement links TRBV6-5 to TRBJ1-2; D call uncertain. Trimming shortened V by 0 bases and J by 7 bases, and 12 bases separated the two germline ends. Per germline, CDR1 MNHEY and CDR2 SVGAGI. The length of the CDR3 is 14 residues. The CDR3 reads CASSYSDTAFGYTF. The CDR3, as DNA: TGTGCCAGCAGTTACTCTGACACCGCCTTTGGCTACACCTTC.

This clone was counted a single time. This chain uses TRBV5-1 with TRBJ2-3; 7 bases match TRBD2. This CDR3 has 16 residues. Trimming cost V 4 bases and J 2 bases; bases outside gene matches: 10. The germline gives CDR1 SGHRS, CDR2 YFSETQ. CDR3 DNA sequence: TGCGCCAGCAGCCTCGTGGCTAGCGGAAACACAGATACGCAGTATTTT. Amino acid sequence: CASSLVASGNTDTQYF.

This chain uses TRBV11-2 with TRBJ1-1; D gene ambiguous. Germline-derived CDR1 and CDR2 are SGHAT and FQNNGV. V lost 5 bases to trimming and J lost 0 bases, with 13 bases between them. This CDR3 has 15 amino acids. The CDR3 nucleotides read TGTGCCAGCAGCCCCCTACCTCCCATGAACACTGAAGCTTTCTTT. It is translated as CASSPLPPMNTEAFF.

The V call is TRBV9, the J call TRBJ1-1; D unclear. From germline, CDR1 is SGDLS and CDR2 YYNGEE. The CDR3 is made up of 16 amino acids. V shed 0 bases and J shed 0 bases, with 12 bases lying between them. The CDR3 DNA reads as TGTGCCAGCAGCGTAGCTACTGGCAGGATGAACACTGAAGCTTTCTTT. The encoded protein is CASSVATGRMNTEAFF.

This clone was observed once. The chain employs TRBV4-2 and TRBJ2-1, with D maybe TRBD2 (6 bases). The V and J ends lost 0 bases and 2 bases respectively, with 8 bases between them. The CDR3 runs 15 residues. In germline, CDR1 is LGHNA, CDR2 YNFKEQ. The CDR3 coding sequence is TGTGCCAGCAGCCAAGATCGCGGGACCTACAATGAGCAGTTCTTC. Translated: CASSQDRGTYNEQFF.

This clone was detected only once. The chain combines TRBV7-9 with TRBJ2-2, with 13 bases aligning to TRBD2. This CDR3 region has 17 residues. Germline lookup yields CDR1 SEHNR and CDR2 FQNEAQ (reference sequence). Trimming at V came to 5 bases and at J to 10 bases, leaving 13 bases not matched to a gene. This CDR3 reads CASSHLVGTSGNKELFF. In DNA, the CDR3 is TGTGCCAGCAGCCACTTAGTCGGGACTAGCGGGAACAAGGAGCTGTTTTTT.

This clone occurred once. The chain carries TRBV7-7 and TRBJ2-5; D might be TRBD2 (6 bases). The CDR3 is made up of 15 amino acids. The V gene lost 5 bases and the J gene lost 0 bases, with 13 bases spanning the gap. Germline assignment: CDR1 SSHAT and CDR2 FNYEAQ (reference sequence). The CDR3 sequence: CASSLGLSYQETQYF. The DNA for the CDR3 is TGTGCCAGCAGCCTGGGACTTTCGTACCAAGAGACCCAGTACTTC.

The chain has TRBV7-2 and TRBJ2-7; 8 bases map to TRBD1. The CDR3 is made up of 14 amino acids. J gave up 3 bases and V 1 base, and 2 bases lay outside the gene matches. Germline CDR1 is SGHTA and CDR2 is FQGNSA. DNA of the CDR3: TGTGCCAGCAGCTTAGGGACAGGGATCTACGAGCAGTACTTC. Translation: CASSLGTGIYEQYF.

This chain links TRBV27 with TRBJ1-5; D is perhaps TRBD1 (5 bases). V shed 3 bases and J shed 4 bases, with 7 bases lying between them. The CDR3 has 13 amino acids. Germline-derived CDR1 and CDR2 are MNHEY and SMNVEV (reference sequence). This chain's CDR3 is CASSFGGNQPQHF. CDR3 DNA sequence: TGTGCCAGCAGTTTTGGGGGGAATCAGCCCCAGCATTTT.

The gene calls are TRBV19 and TRBJ1-6; D gene ambiguous. Germline assignment: CDR1 LNHDA and CDR2 SQIVND (reference sequence). With 5 bases removed from V and 7 bases from J, the gap between germline ends came to 15 bases. This CDR3 contains 15 residues. DNA for the CDR3: TGTGCCAGTAGTGCGCCGTACGGGGTCAATTCACCCCTCCACTTT. It specifies CASSAPYGVNSPLHF.

The CDR3 sequence: CASSLGGQGRYYEQYF. As DNA, the CDR3 is TGTGCCAGCAGCTTGGGGGGACAGGGTCGGTACTACGAGCAGTACTTC. The chain uses TRBV7-8 and TRBJ2-5; 9 nucleotides agree with TRBD1. The DNA end lines up better with TRBJ2-7; the J call may be wrong. Germline CDR1 and CDR2: SGHVS and FQNEAQ. The length of the CDR3 is 16 residues.

The genes are TRBV18 and TRBJ2-1, with a possible D match to TRBD2 (5 bases). The CDR3 length is 15 residues. Germline CDR1 reads KGHSH; CDR2 reads LQKENI. V lost 1 base to trimming and J lost 6 bases, with 13 bases between them. CDR3 nucleotides: TGTGCCAGCTCACCACAACTGAGGGATCGCAATGAGCAGTTCTTC. Its translation: CASSPQLRDRNEQFF.